This T cell receptor (beta chain) was obtained from a study of regulatory T cells in long-lasting Graves disease. Overall study findings and caveats: Gene preferences differed: TRBV28, TRBJ1-2, TRBJ2-5 in persistent cases. In persistent patients, shared public clonotypes (more than 2,500) outnumbered those in new patients (roughly 1,000).

Researchers made TCR beta libraries by using iRepertoire HTBI primers and running Arm-PCR on CDR3 regions. Per the original methods: The study identified roughly 59 TRBV and about 13 TRBJ segments across samples. TCRdb fed the multiplex PCR reads into MiXCR, producing one record per CDR3 protein. TCRdb, not the authors, supplied the V and J calls. Of more than 300,000 distinct CDR3 sequences in the sample, roughly a fifth were seen once. Remarks on this clonotype: Its antigen is currently unknown.

This CDR3 is 16 amino acids long. The V end was cut by 2 bases, the J end by 3 bases, with 17 bases between. The germline V gene encodes CDR1 SGHVS and CDR2 FNYEAQ. Described time point: persistent/refractory GD, antithyroid drugs over 5 years with positive TRAb. Preparation of the TCR library used RNA extracted from PBMCs. Staff took about 9 milliliters of peripheral blood and put it into EDTA tubes. This clonotype was obtained from a female donor with Graves disease. The input for sequencing was peripheral blood mononuclear cells (PBMCs), taken when the disease was refractory, from a patient treated with antithyroid drugs. J is TRBJ2-7 and V is TRBV7-6; possibly TRBD1 or TRBD2 for D (5 bases each). The CDR3 DNA sequence: TGTGCCAGCAGCTTATCCCCGGGACGGCGGATCTACGAGCAGTACTTC. It specifies CASSLSPGRRIYEQYF.